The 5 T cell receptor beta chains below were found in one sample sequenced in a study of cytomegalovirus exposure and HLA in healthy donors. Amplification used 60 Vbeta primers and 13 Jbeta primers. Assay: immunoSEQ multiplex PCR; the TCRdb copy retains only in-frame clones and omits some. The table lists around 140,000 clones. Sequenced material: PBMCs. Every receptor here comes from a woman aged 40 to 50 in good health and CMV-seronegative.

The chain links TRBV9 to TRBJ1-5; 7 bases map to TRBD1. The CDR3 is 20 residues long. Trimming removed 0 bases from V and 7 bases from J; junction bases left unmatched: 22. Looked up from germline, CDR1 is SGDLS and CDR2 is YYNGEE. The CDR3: CASSVVQGYCGDSPGQPQHF. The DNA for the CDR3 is TGTGCCAGCAGCGTAGTTCAGGGGTATTGTGGGGACAGCCCCGGACAGCCCCAGCATTTT. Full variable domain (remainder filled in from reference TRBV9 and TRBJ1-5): DSGVTQTPKHLITATGQRVTLRCSPRSGDLSVYWYQQSLDQGLQFLIQYYNGEERAKGNILERFSAQQFPDLHSELNLSSLELGDSALYFCASSVVQGYCGDSPGQPQHFGDGTRLSIL.

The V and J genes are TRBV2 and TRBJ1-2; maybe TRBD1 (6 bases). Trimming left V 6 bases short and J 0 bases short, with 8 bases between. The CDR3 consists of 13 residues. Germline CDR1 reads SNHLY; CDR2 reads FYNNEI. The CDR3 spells CASRGASNYGYTF. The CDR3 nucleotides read TGTGCCAGCAGGGGGGCCTCTAACTATGGCTACACCTTC.

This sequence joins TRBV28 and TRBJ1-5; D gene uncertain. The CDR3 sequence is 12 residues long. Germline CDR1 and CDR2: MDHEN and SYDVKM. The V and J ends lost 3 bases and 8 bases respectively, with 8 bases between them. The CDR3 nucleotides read TGTGCCAGCAGTTTGAAGGGAGAGCCCCAGCATTTT. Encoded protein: CASSLKGEPQHF. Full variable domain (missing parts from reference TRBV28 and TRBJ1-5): DVKVTQSSRYLVKRTGEKVFLECVQDMDHENMFWYRQDPGLGLRLIYFSYDVKMKEKGDIPEGYSVSREKKERFSLILESASTNQTSMYLCASSLKGEPQHFGDGTRLSIL.

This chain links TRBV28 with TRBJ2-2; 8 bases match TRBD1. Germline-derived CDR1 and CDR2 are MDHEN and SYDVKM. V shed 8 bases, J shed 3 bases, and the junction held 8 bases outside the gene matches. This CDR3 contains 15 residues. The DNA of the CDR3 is TGTGCCAGCGGAACAGGGGGGACGGACACCGGGGAGCTGTTTTTT. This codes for CASGTGGTDTGELFF.

Here the CDR3 DNA reads TGTGCCAGCAGTGGACAGGGAGGCACTGAAGCTTTCTTT. It codes for CASSGQGGTEAFF. The chain carries TRBV27 and TRBJ1-1, with 8 bases that match TRBD1. Germline V gives CDR1 MNHEY, CDR2 SMNVEV (reference sequence). The CDR3 length is 13 residues. Germline trimming cut 5 bases from V and 4 bases from J; bases unmatched to any gene: 3.